This T cell receptor beta chain was obtained from a study of T cell responses to AZD1222 COVID-19 vaccine. The study's findings and limits: At baseline, seropositivity was found in only six AZD1222 recipients.

Generated by immunoSEQ multiplex PCR, the TCRdb table keeps only in-frame clones and is missing some. The table records approximately 60,000 clones, approximately 83% of them present only once. Regarding this clone: Its antigen is not known.

The germline V and J ends were trimmed by 5 bases and 10 bases, with 15 bases remaining between them. The CDR3 runs 13 residues. Germline V gene data show CDR1 as SGHDN and CDR2 as FVKESK. The sample in question was peripheral blood, obtained on day 0 of AZD1222 vaccination. The receptor's source is an adult in good health. The V and J genes are TRBV14 and TRBJ2-1; D is undetermined. The CDR3 is CASSLYGGIEQFF. The DNA for the CDR3 is TGTGCCAGCAGCTTATATGGTGGGATCGAGCAGTTCTTC.